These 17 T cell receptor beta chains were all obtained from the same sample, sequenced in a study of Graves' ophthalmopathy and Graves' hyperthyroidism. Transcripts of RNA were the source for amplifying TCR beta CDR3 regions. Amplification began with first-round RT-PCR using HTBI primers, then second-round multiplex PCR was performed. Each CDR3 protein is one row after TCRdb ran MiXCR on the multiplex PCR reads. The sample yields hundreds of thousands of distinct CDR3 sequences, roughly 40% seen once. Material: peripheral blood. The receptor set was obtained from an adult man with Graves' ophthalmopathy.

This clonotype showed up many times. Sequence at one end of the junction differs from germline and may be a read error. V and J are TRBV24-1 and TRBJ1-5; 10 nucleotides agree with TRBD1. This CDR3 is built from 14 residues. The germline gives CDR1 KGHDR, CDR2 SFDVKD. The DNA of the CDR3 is TGTGCCAGCAGTTATGACAGGGGGCTTCAGCCCCAGCATTTT. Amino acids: CASSYDRGLQPQHF.

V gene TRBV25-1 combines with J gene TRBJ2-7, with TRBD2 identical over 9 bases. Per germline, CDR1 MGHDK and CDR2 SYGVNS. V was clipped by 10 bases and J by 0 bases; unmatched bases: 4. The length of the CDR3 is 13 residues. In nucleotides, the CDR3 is TGTGCCACCAATAGCGGGAGCTCCTACGAGCAGTACTTC. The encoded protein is CATNSGSSYEQYF.

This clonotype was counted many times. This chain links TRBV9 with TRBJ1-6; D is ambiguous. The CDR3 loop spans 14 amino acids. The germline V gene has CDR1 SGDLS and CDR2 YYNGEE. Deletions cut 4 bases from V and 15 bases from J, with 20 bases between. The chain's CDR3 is CASSQDVSAKYLHF. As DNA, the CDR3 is TGTGCCAGCAGCCAAGATGTTTCGGCTAAGTACCTCCACTTT.

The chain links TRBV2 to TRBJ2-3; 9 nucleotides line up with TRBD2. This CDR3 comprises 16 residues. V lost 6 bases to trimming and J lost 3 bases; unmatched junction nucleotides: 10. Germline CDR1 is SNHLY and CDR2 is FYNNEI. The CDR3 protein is CASSLSGGGGTDTQYF. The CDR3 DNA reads TGTGCCAGCAGCCTTAGCGGGGGTGGGGGTACAGATACGCAGTATTTT.

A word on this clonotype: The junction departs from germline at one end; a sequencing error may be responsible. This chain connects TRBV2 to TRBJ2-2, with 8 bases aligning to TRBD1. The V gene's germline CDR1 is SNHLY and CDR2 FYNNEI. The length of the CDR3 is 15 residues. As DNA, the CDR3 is TGTGCCAGCAGTGCTGACAGGGGAGGCACCGGGGGGCTGTTTTTT. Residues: CASSADRGGTGGLFF.

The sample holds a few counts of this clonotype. The CDR3 bases are TGTGCCAGCAGTGAGCACGGTAGCGGGGGGTATGCGGATACGCAGTATTTT. This gives the protein CASSEHGSGGYADTQYF. The chain links TRBV25-1 to TRBJ2-3; 10 nucleotides line up with TRBD2. Germline CDR1 and CDR2: MGHDK and SYGVNS. The length of the CDR3 is 17 residues. With 3 bases clipped from V and 6 bases from J, the junction kept 12 bases outside the gene matches. Full variable domain (outside the CDR3, taken from reference TRBV25-1 and TRBJ2-3): EADIYQTPRYLVIGTGKKITLECSQTMGHDKMYWYQQDPGMELHLIHYSYGVNSTEKGDLSSESTVSRIRTEHFPLTLESARPSHTSQYLCASSEHGSGGYADTQYFGPGTRLTVL.

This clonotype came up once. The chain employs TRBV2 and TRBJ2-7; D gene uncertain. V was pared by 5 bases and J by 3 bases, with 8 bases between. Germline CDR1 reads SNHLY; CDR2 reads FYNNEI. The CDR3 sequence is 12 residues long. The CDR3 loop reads CASSNRVYEQYF. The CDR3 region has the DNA TGTGCCAGCAGTAACAGAGTCTACGAGCAGTACTTC.

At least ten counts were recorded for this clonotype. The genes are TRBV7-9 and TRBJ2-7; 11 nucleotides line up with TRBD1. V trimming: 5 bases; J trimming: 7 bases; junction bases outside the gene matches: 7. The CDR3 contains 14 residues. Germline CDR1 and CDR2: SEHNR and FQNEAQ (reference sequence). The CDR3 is CASSQGQGAREQYF. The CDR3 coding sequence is TGTGCCAGCAGCCAAGGACAGGGGGCGCGTGAGCAGTACTTC.

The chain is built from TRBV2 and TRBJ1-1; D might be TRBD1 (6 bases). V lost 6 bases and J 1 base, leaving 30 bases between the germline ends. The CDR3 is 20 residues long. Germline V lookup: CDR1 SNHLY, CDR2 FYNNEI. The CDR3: CASSRRGQNLKNSPNTEAFF. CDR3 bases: TGTGCCAGCAGCAGGAGAGGACAGAACCTCAAAAACTCCCCGAACACTGAAGCTTTCTTT.

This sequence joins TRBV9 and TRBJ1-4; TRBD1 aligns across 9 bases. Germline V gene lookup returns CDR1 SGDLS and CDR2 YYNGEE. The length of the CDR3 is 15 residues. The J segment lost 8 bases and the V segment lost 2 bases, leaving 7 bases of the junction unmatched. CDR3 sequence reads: CASSVGGQGREKLFF. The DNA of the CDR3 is TGTGCCAGCAGCGTGGGGGGACAGGGTCGCGAAAAACTGTTTTTT.

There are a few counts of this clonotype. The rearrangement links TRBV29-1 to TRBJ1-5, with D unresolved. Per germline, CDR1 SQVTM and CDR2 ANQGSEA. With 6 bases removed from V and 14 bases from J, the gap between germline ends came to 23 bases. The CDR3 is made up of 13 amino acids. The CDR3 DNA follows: TGCAGCGTACAAATAGCGGGAGGGCAGAACGAGCATTTT. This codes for CSVQIAGGQNEHF.

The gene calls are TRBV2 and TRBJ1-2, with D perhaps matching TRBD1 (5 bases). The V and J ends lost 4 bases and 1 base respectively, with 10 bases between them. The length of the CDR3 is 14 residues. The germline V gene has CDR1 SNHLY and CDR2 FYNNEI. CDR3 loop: CASSVGAYNYGYTF. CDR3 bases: TGTGCCAGCAGTGTAGGGGCGTATAACTATGGCTACACCTTC.

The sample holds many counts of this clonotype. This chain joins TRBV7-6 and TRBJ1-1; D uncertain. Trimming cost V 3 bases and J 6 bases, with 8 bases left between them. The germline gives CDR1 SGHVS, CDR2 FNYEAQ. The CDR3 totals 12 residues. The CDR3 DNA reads TGTGCCAGCAGCTTCCAAGGCGCTGAAGCTTTCTTT. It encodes CASSFQGAEAFF.

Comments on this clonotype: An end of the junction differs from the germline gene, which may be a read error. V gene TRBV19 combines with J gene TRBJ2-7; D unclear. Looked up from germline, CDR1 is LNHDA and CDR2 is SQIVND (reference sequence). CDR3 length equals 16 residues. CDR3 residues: CASSTSRPLRPYGQYF. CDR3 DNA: TGTGCCAGTAGTACAAGCCGGCCCTTACGTCCTTACGGGCAGTACTTC.

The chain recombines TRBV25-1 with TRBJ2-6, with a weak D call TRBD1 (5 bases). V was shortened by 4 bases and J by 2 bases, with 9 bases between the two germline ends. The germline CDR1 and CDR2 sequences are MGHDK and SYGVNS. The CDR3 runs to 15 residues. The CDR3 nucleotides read TGTGCCAGCAGTGTTCCAGGGCCTGGGGCCAACGTCCTGACTTTC. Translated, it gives CASSVPGPGANVLTF.

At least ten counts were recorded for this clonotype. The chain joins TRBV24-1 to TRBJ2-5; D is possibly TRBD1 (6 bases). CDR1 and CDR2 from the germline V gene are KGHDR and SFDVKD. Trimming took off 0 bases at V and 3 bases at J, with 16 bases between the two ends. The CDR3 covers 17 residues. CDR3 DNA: TGTGCCACCAGTGATTTGTGGACAACAGGGTGGAAAGAGACCCAGTACTTC. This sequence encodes CATSDLWTTGWKETQYF.

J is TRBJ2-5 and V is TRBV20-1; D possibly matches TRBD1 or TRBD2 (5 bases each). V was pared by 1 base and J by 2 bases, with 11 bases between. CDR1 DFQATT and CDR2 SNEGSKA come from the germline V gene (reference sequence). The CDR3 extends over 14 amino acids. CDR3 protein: CSARVARGQETQYF. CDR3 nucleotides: TGCAGTGCTAGAGTAGCGAGGGGACAAGAGACCCAGTACTTC.